This T cell receptor beta chain was sequenced during a study of T cells in localized non-small cell lung cancer. The protocol was immunoSEQ multiplex PCR, while the TCRdb copy is restricted to in-frame clones and leaves out a portion. The table shows tens of thousands of clones, with approximately 82% occurring only once. Germline V gene sequence: CDR1 MGHRA, CDR2 YSYEKL. The CDR3 runs to 14 residues. V lost 1 base and J 1 base, leaving 7 bases between the germline ends. The specimen was peripheral blood, collected before any cancer treatment. The clonotype originates from a female donor aged 60 or older with stage II squamous cell lung carcinoma. This chain joins TRBV4-1 and TRBJ1-1; D possibly corresponds to TRBD1 (5 bases). CDR3: CASSQAGTNTEAFF. For the CDR3, the DNA is TGCGCCAGCAGCCAAGCGGGGACGAACACTGAAGCTTTCTTT.